This T cell receptor beta chain was captured in a study of blood T cell repertoires in COVID-19. Some clones are missing from TCRdb's copy, which holds only in-frame ones; the method was immunoSEQ multiplex PCR. The sample holds some 150,000 clones, roughly 89% seen once. There are a few counts of this clone. The CDR3 sequence is 17 residues long. From germline, CDR1 is MRHNA and CDR2 SNTAGT. Trimming removed 0 bases at V and 0 bases at J, with 14 bases between. This sequence was found in a man aged 18 to 29 with active or convalescent COVID-19. This chain links TRBV6-4 with TRBJ1-2; TRBD1 might be the D (5 bases). What was sequenced was peripheral blood. The CDR3 DNA is TGTGCCAGCAGTGACTCCGTCGACAGTGTCGCTAACTATGGCTACACCTTC. Protein: CASSDSVDSVANYGYTF.